This note documents a single T cell receptor (beta chain) sequence. A second PCR of about 7 to 12 cycles used a sample-barcoded 5' primer and a J-beta primer mix. A tag from a template-switch adaptor with 12 random nucleotides marked each cDNA molecule. TCRdb analysed the 5' RACE reads with MiXCR anew, one entry per CDR3 protein. The sample includes 700,000 or so distinct CDR3 sequences, 40% to 45% seen only once; the top ten take 25% to 30%. This entry comes from a study of blood T cells in healthy people across ages. They isolated at least 6 million PBMCs from each sample. Per individual sample, total RNA of at least 6 micrograms was extracted. Trimming removed 5 bases from V and 5 bases from J; junction bases left unmatched: 7. Germline V gene data show CDR1 as LNHDA and CDR2 as SQIVND (reference sequence). This CDR3 comprises 15 residues.

Sequencing used blood. The sequence came from a man at least 80 years old in good health. V gene TRBV19 combines with J gene TRBJ2-5; the match to TRBD2 covers 11 bases. The CDR3 spells CASSASTSGDETQYF. CDR3 nucleotides: TGTGCCAGTAGTGCTTCGACTAGCGGGGATGAGACCCAGTACTTC.